This TCR beta chain was identified in a study of lymphopenia after photon versus proton radiotherapy (dated by TCRdb to the late 2010s). The study in broad terms: The immunological effects of photon versus proton radiation therapy were compared in patients with gastrointestinal tumors who developed high-grade lymphopenia. The study aimed to characterize how the two radiation modalities differ in their impact on the immune system. A cohort of some 20 patients with gastrointestinal tumors who received either photon or proton therapy and subsequently developed lymphopenia was included. The paper as a whole reports these results and caveats: The survival association was assessed only in patients who died, and better survival with proton therapy was presented by the authors as a possibility rather than a demonstrated result. Once the lymphocyte count had reached its nadir, the repertoires of photon-treated patients showed oligoclonal expansion, particularly of CD8+ Temra cells, and this expansion drove the decline in diversity. During treatment, patients who received photon therapy lost naive T cells and TCR diversity and gained effector/memory populations, whereas patients who received proton therapy remained relatively stable. Across the cohort, among patients who died, a greater drop in TCR diversity after the nadir was inversely correlated with overall survival time.

Comments on this clone: Its specific antigen is unknown. Per-base quality was not reported, and no clone a single base away is much larger than it.

From the cysteine up to the phenylalanine, the CDR3 has a length of 17 residues. The sequence is cut down to CDR3 DNA, 51 bases in frame from base 1. Here V drops 0 bases and J drops 0 bases, and the junction holds 8 bases not matched to any gene. The germline V gene gives CDR1 as LGHNA and CDR2 as YSLEER. The library relied on the immunoSEQ multiplex PCR assay. T cell repertoires were profiled by deep sequencing of rearranged TCR beta loci, alongside multiparametric flow cytometry. Imported from immuneACCESS, the table was reduced by TCRdb to in-frame sequences with V and J called. These copies leave out some clones; in studies compared against another copy, an unresolved V gene accounts for under half, and the cause of the remainder is not known. In this sample the table shows about 30,000 clones, 89% of which occur a single time. More than 6.5% of the sample goes to the ten largest clones.

The sequence is built from TRBV4-3 and TRBJ2-7, with 7 bases matching TRBD2. Sequences were derived from peripheral blood, sampled from a patient treated with proton-based radiotherapy. The source is a woman in her sixties or seventies with pancreatic cancer. Some clones in this sample may be carry-over from other donors' samples. The DNA sequence is given as TGCGCCAGCAGCCAAGATATGGTAGCGGGTGTCTCCTACGAGCAGTACTTC. This encodes CASSQDMVAGVSYEQYF.